Detailed here is one T cell receptor (beta chain). Its target is unknown. CDR3 length equals 14 residues. V dropped 6 bases and J dropped 6 bases, with 16 bases sitting between them. Germline CDR1 reads LNHDA; CDR2 reads SQIVND (reference sequence). This sample was included in a study of spatial heterogeneity in lung cancer. Overall study context: The correlation between TCR transcript counts in tumor regions and a T cell module score from matched bulk RNA-seq was strong. Overall study findings and caveats: Intratumoral expanded alpha and beta TCR counts were found to track tumor mutation counts.

TCRdb re-called the 5' RACE reads with MiXCR, one entry per CDR3 protein. The repertoire consists of a few thousand distinct CDR3 sequences, with roughly 7% occurring once and the leading ten covering approximately 24%. The time point denotes: sample taken at primary tumor resection. From tumor, nontumor lung or frozen PBMC, whole RNA was taken unsorted for sequencing. The rearrangement links TRBV19 to TRBJ2-3; D may correspond to TRBD1 or TRBD2 (5 bases each). This receptor was obtained from a male donor with early-stage non-small cell lung cancer. The source was lung tumor tissue, collected at surgery. The CDR3 sequence is CASSQYPGPDTQYF. As DNA, the CDR3 is TGTGCCAGTAGCCAATACCCGGGGCCGGATACGCAGTATTTT.